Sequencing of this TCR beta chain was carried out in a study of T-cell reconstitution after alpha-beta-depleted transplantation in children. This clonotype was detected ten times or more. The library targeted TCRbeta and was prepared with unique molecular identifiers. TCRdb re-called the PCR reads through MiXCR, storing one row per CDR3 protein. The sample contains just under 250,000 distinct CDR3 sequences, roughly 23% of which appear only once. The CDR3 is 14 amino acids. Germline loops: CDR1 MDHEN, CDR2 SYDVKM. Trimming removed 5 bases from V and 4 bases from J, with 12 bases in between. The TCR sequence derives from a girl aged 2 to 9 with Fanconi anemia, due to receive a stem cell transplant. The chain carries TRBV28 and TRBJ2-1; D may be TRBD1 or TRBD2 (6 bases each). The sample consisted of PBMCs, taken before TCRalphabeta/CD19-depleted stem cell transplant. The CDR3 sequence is CASSPRGPYNEQFF. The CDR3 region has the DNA TGTGCCAGCAGTCCACGGGGGCCATACAATGAGCAGTTCTTC.